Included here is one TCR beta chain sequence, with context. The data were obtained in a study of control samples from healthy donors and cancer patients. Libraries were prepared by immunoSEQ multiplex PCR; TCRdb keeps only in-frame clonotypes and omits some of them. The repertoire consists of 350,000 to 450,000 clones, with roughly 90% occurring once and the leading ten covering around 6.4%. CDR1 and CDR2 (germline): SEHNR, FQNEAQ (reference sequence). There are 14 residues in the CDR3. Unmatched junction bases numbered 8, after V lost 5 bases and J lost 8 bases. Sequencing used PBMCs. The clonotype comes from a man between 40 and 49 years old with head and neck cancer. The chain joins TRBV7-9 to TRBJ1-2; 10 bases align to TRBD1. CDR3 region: CASSPFGTGDGYTF. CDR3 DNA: TGTGCCAGCAGCCCCTTCGGGACAGGGGACGGCTACACCTTC.